This T cell receptor (beta chain) was observed in a study of T cell changes during pregnancy in multiple sclerosis. Sequencing was performed with immunoSEQ multiplex PCR; in TCRdb, only in-frame clones are kept and a portion is missing. The profile shows about 110,000 clones, roughly nine tenths of them singletons. V lost 2 bases to trimming and J lost 4 bases, with 14 bases between them. This CDR3 region has 15 residues. Germline CDR1 is MDHEN and CDR2 is SYDVKM. The source material was peripheral blood, sampled in the third trimester of pregnancy. The J gene is TRBJ1-1, the V gene TRBV28; a possible D gene is TRBD1 (6 bases). This receptor was obtained from a female donor with multiple sclerosis, enrolled in a pregnancy study. CDR3: CASSLRGRGSTEAFF. In DNA form, the CDR3 reads TGTGCCAGCAGTTTAAGGGGCAGGGGATCCACTGAAGCTTTCTTT.